The T cell receptor beta chain under discussion was sequenced for a study of blood T cell repertoires in COVID-19. Whole-study context: Samples of COVID-19 (acute and convalescent) were obtained from the United States, Italy and Spain.

CDR3 length: 14 amino acids. The J segment lost 5 bases and the V segment lost 5 bases, leaving 8 bases of the junction unmatched. Cohort placement rested on clinical history that participants reported themselves. TCRdb keeps only in-frame clones here, not all; method: immunoSEQ multiplex PCR. Of 200,000 to 250,000 clones in the sample, around 86% were seen once. The sequenced material came from PBMCs or T cells enriched from blood (not recorded which). The chain joins TRBV5-3 to TRBJ2-5; 8 bases fit TRBD1. TRBV5-3 is marked as an open reading frame, function uncertain. The TCR originated in a woman in her forties or fifties with acute COVID-19. The CDR3 nucleotides read TGTGCCAGAAGTCCCCCGACAGGGGAGGAGACCCAGTACTTC. It translates to CARSPPTGEETQYF.